The text below deals with one T cell receptor beta chain. Germline V CDR1 and CDR2: MNHEY, SMNVEV (reference sequence). The CDR3 loop spans 14 amino acids. V shed 0 bases and J shed 11 bases, with 13 bases lying between them. TCRdb re-analysed the 5' RACE reads in MiXCR, keeping a single row per CDR3 protein. Of hundreds of thousands of distinct CDR3 sequences listed, roughly 18% are singletons. The record originates from a study of T-cell memory formation after mild COVID-19. Material: PBMCs or a T cell subset sorted from them (not recorded which). This clonotype originated in a man aged 18 to 30 who had mild COVID-19 (a few samples of this study predate the infection). Cell type and time point are not known. This chain links TRBV27 with TRBJ1-4; tentatively, D is TRBD1 (5 bases). As DNA, the CDR3 is TGTGCCAGCAGTTTATCTTCCAGGGCCCCTAAACTGTTTTTT. Translating it yields CASSLSSRAPKLFF. The full variable domain, its missing parts supplied by reference TRBV27 and TRBJ1-4, is EAQVTQNPRYLITVTGKKLTVTCSQNMNHEYMSWYRQDPGLGLRQIYYSMNVEVTDKGDVPEGYKVSRKEKRNFPLILESPSPNQTSLYFCASSLSSRAPKLFFGSGTQLSVL.